This T cell receptor (beta chain) was sequenced in a study of blood T cells in healthy people across ages. Primed by a sample-barcoded 5' primer and a J-beta primer mix, a second PCR proceeded for roughly 6 to 12 cycles. TCRdb independently ran MiXCR on the 5' RACE reads; one entry per CDR3 protein. This sample has about 640,000 distinct CDR3 sequences, with 58% found just once. The sample consisted of blood. This TCR was sampled from a man between 60 and 75 years old in good health.

The CDR3 nucleotides are TGTGCCAGCAGCTCGGACGGACAGACACTCCACTTT. This gives the protein CASSSDGQTLHF. The chain recombines TRBV7-9 with TRBJ1-6, with a tentative D call TRBD1 (6 bases). Germline lookup yields CDR1 SEHNR and CDR2 FQNEAQ (reference sequence). Trimming pared 4 bases from V and 16 bases from J, leaving 14 bases between. The CDR3 consists of 12 residues.